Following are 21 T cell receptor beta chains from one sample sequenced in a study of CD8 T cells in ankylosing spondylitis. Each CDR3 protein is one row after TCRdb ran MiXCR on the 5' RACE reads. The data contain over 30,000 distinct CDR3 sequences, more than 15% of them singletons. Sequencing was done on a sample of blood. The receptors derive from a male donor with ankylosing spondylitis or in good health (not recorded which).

The CDR3 sequence is CASSLNQGQGKRNEQFF. CDR3 sequence (DNA): TGTGCCAGCAGTCTTAACCAGGGACAGGGAAAAAGGAATGAGCAGTTCTTC. The V gene is TRBV6-1, the J gene TRBJ2-1; 9 bases match TRBD1. Germline V gene sequence: CDR1 MNHNS, CDR2 SASEGT. The CDR3 is made up of 17 amino acids. V shed 5 bases and J 7 bases; nucleotides not matched to a gene: 15.

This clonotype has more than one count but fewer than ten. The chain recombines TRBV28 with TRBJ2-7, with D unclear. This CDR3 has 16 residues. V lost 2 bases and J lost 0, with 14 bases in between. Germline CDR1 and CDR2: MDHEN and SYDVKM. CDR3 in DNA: TGTGCCAGCAGTTTAACCCCGGACCGTTCCTCCTACGAGCAGTACTTC. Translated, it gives CASSLTPDRSSYEQYF. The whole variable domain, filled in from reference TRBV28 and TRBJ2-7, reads DVKVTQSSRYLVKRTGEKVFLECVQDMDHENMFWYRQDPGLGLRLIYFSYDVKMKEKGDIPEGYSVSREKKERFSLILESASTNQTSMYLCASSLTPDRSSYEQYFGPGTRLTVT.

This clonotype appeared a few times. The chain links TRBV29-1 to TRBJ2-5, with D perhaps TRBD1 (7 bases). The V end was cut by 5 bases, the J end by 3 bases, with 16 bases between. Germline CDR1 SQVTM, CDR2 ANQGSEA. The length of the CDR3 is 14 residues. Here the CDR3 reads CSVTSQGEEETQYF. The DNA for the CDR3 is TGCAGCGTTACGTCCCAGGGGGAGGAAGAGACCCAGTACTTC.

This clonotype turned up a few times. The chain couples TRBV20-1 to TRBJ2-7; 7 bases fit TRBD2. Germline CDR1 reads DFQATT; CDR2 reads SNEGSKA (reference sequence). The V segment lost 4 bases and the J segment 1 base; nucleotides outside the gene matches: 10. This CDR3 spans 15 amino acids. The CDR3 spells CSATRAGKESYEQYF. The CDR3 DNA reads TGCAGTGCTACCCGAGCGGGAAAGGAATCCTACGAGCAGTACTTC.

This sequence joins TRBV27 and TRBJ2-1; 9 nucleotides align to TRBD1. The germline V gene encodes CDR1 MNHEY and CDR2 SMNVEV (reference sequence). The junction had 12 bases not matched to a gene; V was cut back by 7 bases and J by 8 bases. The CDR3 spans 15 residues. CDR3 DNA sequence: TGTGCCAGCACCAATGCCGGGACAGGGTCGGATGAGCAGTTCTTC. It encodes CASTNAGTGSDEQFF.

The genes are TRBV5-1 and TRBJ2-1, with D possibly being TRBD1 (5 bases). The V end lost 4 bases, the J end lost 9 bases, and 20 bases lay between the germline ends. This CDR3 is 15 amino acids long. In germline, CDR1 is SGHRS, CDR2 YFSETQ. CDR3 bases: TGCGCCAGCAGCCGAATACCAGGGAAAGGCACTGAGCAGTTCTTC. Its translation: CASSRIPGKGTEQFF.

CDR3 sequence reads: CASSQFGWGFETQYF. The DNA for the CDR3 is TGTGCCAGCAGCCAATTCGGCTGGGGCTTTGAGACCCAGTACTTC. The chain couples TRBV14 to TRBJ2-5, with a possible D match to TRBD1 (5 bases). Trimming removed 2 bases from V and 5 bases from J, with 15 bases in between. This CDR3 is 15 amino acids long. From germline, CDR1 is SGHDN and CDR2 FVKESK. The entire variable domain, with the rest obtained from reference TRBV14 and TRBJ2-5, is as follows: EAGVTQFPSHSVIEKGQTVTLRCDPISGHDNLYWYRRVMGKEIKFLLHFVKESKQDESGMPNNRFLAERTGGTYSTLKVQPAELEDSGVYFCASSQFGWGFETQYFGPGTRLLVL.

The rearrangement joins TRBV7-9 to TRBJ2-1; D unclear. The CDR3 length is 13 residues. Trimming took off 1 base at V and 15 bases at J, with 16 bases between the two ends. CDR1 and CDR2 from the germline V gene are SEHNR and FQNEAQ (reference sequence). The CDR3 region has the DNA TGTGCCAGCAGCTTAGGGACCGCCGCGCTGGGGTTCTTC. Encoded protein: CASSLGTAALGFF.

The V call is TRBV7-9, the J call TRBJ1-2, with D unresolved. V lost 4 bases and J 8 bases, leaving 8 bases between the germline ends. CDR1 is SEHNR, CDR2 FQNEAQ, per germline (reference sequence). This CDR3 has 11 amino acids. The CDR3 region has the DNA TGTGCCAGCAGCTCGACCCGGGGCTACACCTTC. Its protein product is CASSSTRGYTF. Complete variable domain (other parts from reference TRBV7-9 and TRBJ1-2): DTGVSQNPRHKITKRGQNVTFRCDPISEHNRLYWYRQTLGQGPEFLTYFQNEAQLEKSRLLSDRFSAERPKGSFSTLEIQRTEQGDSAMYLCASSSTRGYTFGSGTRLTVV.

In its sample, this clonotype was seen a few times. DNA of the CDR3: TGTGCCAGCAGGCTAGGGCTAGCGGGGCCCCGGGGCCCAGAGACCCAGTACTTC. The encoded protein is CASRLGLAGPRGPETQYF. The chain carries TRBV5-6 and TRBJ2-5; 9 bases match TRBD2. In germline, CDR1 is SGHDT, CDR2 YYEEEE. V lost 5 bases to trimming and J lost 4 bases; unmatched junction nucleotides: 18. The CDR3 sequence is 18 residues long.

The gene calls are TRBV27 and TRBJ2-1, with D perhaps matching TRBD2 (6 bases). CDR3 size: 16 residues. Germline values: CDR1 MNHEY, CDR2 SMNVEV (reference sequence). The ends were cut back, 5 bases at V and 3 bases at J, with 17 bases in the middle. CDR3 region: CASSPMVGGFYNEQFF. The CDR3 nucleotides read TGTGCCAGCAGTCCCATGGTGGGGGGTTTCTACAATGAGCAGTTCTTC.

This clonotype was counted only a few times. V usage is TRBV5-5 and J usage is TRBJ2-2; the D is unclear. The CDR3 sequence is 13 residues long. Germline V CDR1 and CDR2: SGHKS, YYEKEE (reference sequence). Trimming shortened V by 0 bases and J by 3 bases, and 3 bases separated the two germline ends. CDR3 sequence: CASSLEDTGELFF. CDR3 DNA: TGTGCCAGCAGCTTGGAGGACACCGGGGAGCTGTTTTTT.

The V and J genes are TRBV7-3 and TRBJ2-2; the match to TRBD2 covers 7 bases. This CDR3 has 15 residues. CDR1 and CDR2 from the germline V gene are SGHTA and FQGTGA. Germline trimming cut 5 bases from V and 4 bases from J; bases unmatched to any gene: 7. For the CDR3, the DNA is TGTGCCAGCAGCCTCGCGACTAGCACCACCGGGGAGCTGTTTTTT. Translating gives CASSLATSTTGELFF.

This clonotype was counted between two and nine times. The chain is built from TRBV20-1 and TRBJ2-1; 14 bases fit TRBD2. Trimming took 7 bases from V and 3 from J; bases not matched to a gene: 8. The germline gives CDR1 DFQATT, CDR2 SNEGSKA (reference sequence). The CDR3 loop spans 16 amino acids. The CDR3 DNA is TGCAGTGTAGGGGGACTAGCGGGGGACCACTACAATGAGCAGTTCTTC. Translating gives CSVGGLAGDHYNEQFF.

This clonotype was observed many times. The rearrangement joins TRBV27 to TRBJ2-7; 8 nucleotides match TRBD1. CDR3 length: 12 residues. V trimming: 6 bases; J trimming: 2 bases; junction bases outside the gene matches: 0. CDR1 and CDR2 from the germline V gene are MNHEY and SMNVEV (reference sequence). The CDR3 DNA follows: TGTGCCAGCAGGGACAGGGCCTACGAGCAGTACTTC. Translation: CASRDRAYEQYF.

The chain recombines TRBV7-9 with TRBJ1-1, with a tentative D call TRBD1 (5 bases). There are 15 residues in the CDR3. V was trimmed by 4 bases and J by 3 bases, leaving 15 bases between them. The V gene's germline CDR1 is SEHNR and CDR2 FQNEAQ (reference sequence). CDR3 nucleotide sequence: TGTGCCAGCAGCTCAGCGGTTGGGGGAGACACTGAAGCTTTCTTT. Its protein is CASSSAVGGDTEAFF.

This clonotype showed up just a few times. The CDR3 sequence: CASSSGQRAKNIQYF. In nucleotides, the CDR3 is TGTGCCAGCAGCTCGGGACAGAGAGCCAAAAACATTCAGTACTTC. The chain couples TRBV12-3 or TRBV12-4 to TRBJ2-4; 7 bases match TRBD1. This CDR3 is built from 15 residues. V trimming: 6 bases; J trimming: 0 bases; junction bases outside the gene matches: 5.

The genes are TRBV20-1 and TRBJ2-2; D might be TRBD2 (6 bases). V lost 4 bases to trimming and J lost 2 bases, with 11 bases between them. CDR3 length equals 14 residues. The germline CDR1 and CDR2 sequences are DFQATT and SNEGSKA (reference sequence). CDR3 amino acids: CSAKDYSNTGELFF. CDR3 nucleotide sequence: TGCAGTGCTAAGGACTATTCAAACACCGGGGAGCTGTTTTTT.

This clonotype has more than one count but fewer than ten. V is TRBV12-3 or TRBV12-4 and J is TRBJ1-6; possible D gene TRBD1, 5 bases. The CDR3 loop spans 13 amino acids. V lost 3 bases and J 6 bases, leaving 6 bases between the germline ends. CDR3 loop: CASSFRGNSPLHF. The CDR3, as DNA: TGTGCCAGCAGTTTTAGGGGTAATTCACCCCTCCACTTT.

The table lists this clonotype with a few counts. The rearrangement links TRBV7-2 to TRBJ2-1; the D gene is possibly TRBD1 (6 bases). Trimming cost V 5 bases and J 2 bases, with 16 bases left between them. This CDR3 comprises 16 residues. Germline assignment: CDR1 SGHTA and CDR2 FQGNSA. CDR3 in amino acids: CASSPWLAGAYNEQFF. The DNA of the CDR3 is TGTGCCAGCAGCCCTTGGCTAGCAGGGGCCTACAATGAGCAGTTCTTC. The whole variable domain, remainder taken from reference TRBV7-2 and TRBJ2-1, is GAGVSQSPSNKVTEKGKDVELRCDPISGHTALYWYRQSLGQGLEFLIYFQGNSAPDKSGLPSDRFSAERTGGSVSTLTIQRTQQEDSAVYLCASSPWLAGAYNEQFFGPGTRLTVL.

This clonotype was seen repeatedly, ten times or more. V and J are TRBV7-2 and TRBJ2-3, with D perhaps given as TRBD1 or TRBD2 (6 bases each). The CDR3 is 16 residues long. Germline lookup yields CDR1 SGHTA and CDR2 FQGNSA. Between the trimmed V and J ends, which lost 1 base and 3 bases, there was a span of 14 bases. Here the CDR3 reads CASSLGWGAGTDTQYF. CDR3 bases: TGTGCCAGCAGCTTAGGATGGGGGGCCGGTACAGATACGCAGTATTTT.